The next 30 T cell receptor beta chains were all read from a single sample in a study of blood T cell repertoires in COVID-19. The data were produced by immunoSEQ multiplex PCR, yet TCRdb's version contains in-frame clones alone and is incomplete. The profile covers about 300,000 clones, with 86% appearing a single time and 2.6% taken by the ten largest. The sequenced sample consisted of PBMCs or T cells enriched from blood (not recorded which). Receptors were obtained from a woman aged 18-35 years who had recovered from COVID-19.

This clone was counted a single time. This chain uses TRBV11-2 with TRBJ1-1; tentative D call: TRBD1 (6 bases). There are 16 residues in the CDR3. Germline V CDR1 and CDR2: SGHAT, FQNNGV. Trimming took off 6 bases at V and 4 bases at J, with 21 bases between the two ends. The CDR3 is CASRGLRGAGGTEAFF. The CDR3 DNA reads TGTGCCAGCAGAGGCCTGCGGGGGGCCGGGGGCACTGAAGCTTTCTTT.

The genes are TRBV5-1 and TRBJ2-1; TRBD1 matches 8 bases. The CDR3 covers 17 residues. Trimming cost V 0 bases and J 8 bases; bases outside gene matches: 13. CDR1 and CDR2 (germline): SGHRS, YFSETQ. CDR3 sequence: CASSLVGGTGVGDEQFF. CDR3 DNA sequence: TGCGCCAGCAGCTTGGTTGGAGGGACAGGAGTGGGGGATGAGCAGTTCTTC.

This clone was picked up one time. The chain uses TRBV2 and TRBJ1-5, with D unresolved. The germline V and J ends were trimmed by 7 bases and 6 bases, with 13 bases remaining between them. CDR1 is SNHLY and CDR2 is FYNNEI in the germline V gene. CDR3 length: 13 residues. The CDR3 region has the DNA TGTGCCAGCAACGACGCGCGCGGTCAGCCCCAGCATTTT. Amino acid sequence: CASNDARGQPQHF.

The CDR3 DNA sequence: TGTGCCAGCAGCCTATGGGGACTAGCGGGGGGGCTGTCCTCCTACAATGAGCAGTTCTTC. This codes for CASSLWGLAGGLSSYNEQFF. The J gene is TRBJ2-1, the V gene TRBV11-3; 16 bases fit TRBD2. The trim removed 5 bases at V and 0 bases at J, leaving 10 bases unmatched. The CDR3 consists of 20 residues. Germline CDR1 and CDR2: SGHNT and YENEEA.

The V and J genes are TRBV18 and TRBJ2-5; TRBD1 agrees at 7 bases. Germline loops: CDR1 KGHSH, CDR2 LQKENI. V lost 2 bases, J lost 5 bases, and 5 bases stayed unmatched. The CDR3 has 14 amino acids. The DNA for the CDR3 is TGTGCCAGCTCACCAGGACAGGTACTGGAGACCCAGTACTTC. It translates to CASSPGQVLETQYF.

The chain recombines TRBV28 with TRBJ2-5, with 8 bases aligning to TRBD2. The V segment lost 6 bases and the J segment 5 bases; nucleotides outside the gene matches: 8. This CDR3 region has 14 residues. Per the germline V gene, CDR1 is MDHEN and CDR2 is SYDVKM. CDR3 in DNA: TGTGCCAGCAGCCCATCCGGGGGGGAGGAGACCCAGTACTTC. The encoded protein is CASSPSGGEETQYF.

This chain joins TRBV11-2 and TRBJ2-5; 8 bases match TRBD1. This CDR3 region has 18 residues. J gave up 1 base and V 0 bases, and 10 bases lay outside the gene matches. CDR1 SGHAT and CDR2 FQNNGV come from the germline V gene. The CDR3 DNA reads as TGTGCCAGCAGCTTAGATCGTCATGGGACAGGCCCCCAAGAGACCCAGTACTTC. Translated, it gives CASSLDRHGTGPQETQYF.

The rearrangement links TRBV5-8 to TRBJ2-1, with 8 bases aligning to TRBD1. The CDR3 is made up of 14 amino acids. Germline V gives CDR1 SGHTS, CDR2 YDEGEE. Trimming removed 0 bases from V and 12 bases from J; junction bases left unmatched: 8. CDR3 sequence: CASSLAGGLRGQFF. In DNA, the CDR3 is TGTGCCAGCAGCTTGGCAGGGGGCCTACGTGGGCAGTTCTTC.

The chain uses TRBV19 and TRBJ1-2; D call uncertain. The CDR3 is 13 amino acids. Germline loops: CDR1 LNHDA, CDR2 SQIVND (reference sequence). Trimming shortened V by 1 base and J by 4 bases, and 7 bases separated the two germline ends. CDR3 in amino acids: CASSIGPGYGYTF. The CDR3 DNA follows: TGTGCCAGTAGTATAGGACCGGGCTATGGCTACACCTTC.

The CDR3 DNA follows: TGTGCCAGCCTCCGGGGTAGCGGGGGCTACAATGAGCAGTTCTTC. Translating it yields CASLRGSGGYNEQFF. V is TRBV2 and J is TRBJ2-1; 9 positions agree with TRBD2. This CDR3 comprises 15 residues. Germline V lookup: CDR1 SNHLY, CDR2 FYNNEI. J lost 3 bases, V lost 8 bases, and 8 bases had no gene match.

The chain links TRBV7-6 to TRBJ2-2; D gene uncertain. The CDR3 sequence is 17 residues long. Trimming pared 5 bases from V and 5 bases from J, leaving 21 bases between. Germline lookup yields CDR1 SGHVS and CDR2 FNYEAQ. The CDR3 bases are TGTGCCAGCAGCCAATGGTCGAGGATCATCGGGACCGGGGAGCTGTTTTTT. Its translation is CASSQWSRIIGTGELFF.

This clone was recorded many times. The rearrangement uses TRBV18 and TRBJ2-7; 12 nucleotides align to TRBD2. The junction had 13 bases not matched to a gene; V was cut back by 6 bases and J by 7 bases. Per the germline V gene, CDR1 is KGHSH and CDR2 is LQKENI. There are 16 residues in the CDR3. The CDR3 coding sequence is TGTGCCAGCTCTACGTCCCTAGCGGGAGGGCCTAGTGAGCAGTACTTC. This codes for CASSTSLAGGPSEQYF.

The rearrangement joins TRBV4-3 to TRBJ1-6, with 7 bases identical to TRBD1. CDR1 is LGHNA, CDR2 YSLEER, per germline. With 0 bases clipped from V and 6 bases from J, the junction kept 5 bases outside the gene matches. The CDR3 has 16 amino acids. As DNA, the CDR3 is TGCGCCAGCAGCCAAGATACGACAGGGTTTAATTCACCCCTCCACTTT. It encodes CASSQDTTGFNSPLHF.

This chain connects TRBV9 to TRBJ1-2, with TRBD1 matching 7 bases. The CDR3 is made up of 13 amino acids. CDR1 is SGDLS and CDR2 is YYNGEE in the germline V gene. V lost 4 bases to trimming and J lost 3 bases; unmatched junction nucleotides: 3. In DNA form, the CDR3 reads TGTGCCAGCAGCCCAGGGGGACACTATGGCTACACCTTC. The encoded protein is CASSPGGHYGYTF. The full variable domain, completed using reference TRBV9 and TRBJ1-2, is DSGVTQTPKHLITATGQRVTLRCSPRSGDLSVYWYQQSLDQGLQFLIQYYNGEERAKGNILERFSAQQFPDLHSELNLSSLELGDSALYFCASSPGGHYGYTFGSGTRLTVV.

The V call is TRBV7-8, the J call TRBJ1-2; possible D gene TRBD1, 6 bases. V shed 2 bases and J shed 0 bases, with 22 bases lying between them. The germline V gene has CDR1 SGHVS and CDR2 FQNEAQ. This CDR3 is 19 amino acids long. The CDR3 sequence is CASSLSLTGPTGSNYGYTF. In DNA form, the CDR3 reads TGTGCCAGCAGCTTATCATTAACAGGGCCTACCGGCTCTAACTATGGCTACACCTTC.

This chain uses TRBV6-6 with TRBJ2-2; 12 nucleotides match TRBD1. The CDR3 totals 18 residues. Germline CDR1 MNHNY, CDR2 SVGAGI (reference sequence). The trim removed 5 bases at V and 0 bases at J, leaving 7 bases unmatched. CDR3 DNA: TGTGCCAGCAGTCTTCGGGACAGGGGGCTTTCGAACACCGGGGAGCTGTTTTTT. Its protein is CASSLRDRGLSNTGELFF.

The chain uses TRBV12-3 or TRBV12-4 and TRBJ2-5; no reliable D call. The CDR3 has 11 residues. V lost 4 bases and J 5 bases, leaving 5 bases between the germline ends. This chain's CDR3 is CASSSPETQYF. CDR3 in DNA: TGTGCCAGCAGTTCCCCTGAGACCCAGTACTTC.

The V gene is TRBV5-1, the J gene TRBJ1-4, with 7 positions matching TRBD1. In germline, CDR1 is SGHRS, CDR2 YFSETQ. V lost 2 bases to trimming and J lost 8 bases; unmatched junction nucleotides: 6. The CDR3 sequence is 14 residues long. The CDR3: CASSLQGPSEKLFF. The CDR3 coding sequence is TGCGCCAGCAGCTTACAGGGGCCTTCGGAAAAACTGTTTTTT.

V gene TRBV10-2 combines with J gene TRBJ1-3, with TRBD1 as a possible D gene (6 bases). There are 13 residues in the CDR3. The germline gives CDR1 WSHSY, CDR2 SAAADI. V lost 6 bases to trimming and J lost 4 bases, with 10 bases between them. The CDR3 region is CASRTGQGNTIYF. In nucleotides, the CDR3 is TGCGCCAGCAGGACAGGTCAGGGAAACACCATATATTTT.

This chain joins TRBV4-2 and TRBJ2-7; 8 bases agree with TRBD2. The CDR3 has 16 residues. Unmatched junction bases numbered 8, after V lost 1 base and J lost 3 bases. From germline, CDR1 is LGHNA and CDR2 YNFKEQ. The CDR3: CASSQAGAGAHYEQYF. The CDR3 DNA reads TGTGCCAGCAGCCAAGCCGGAGCGGGAGCCCACTACGAGCAGTACTTC.

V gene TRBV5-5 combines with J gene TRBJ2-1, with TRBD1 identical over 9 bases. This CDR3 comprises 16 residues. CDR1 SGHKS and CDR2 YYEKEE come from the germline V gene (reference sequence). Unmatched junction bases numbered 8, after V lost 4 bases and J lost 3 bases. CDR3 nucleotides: TGTGCCAGCAGCCTACTAACAGGGGGCAACTACAATGAGCAGTTCTTC. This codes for CASSLLTGGNYNEQFF.

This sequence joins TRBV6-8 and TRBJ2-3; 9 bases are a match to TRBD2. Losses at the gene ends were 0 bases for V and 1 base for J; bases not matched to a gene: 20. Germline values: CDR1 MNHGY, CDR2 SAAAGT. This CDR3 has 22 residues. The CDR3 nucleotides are TGTGCCAGCAGTTACTCGAAGGCCTATAATGCGGGGGGGGTGACGGGCACAGATACGCAGTATTTT. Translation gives CASSYSKAYNAGGVTGTDTQYF.

The CDR3 spells CASSLVGRGRGNEKLFF. The CDR3 DNA follows: TGTGCCAGCAGCTTAGTCGGCAGGGGGCGCGGTAATGAAAAACTGTTTTTT. The gene calls are TRBV7-2 and TRBJ1-4; 8 bases align to TRBD1. The CDR3 runs 17 residues. Germline lookup yields CDR1 SGHTA and CDR2 FQGNSA. The V and J ends lost 1 base and 4 bases, in that order; junction bases with no gene match: 8.

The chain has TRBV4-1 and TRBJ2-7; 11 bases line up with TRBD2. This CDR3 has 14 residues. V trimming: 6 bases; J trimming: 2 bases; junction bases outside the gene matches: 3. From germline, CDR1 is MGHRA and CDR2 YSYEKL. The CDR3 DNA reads TGCGCCAGCAGTTTTAGCGGGGGGGCCTACGAGCAGTACTTC. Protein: CASSFSGGAYEQYF.

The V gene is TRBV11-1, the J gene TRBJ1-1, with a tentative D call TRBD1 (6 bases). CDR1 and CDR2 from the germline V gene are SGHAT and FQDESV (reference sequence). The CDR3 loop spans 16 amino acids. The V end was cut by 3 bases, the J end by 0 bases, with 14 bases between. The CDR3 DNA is TGTGCCAGCAGCTTTGGACAGTTCGGGGTGAACACTGAAGCTTTCTTT. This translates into CASSFGQFGVNTEAFF.

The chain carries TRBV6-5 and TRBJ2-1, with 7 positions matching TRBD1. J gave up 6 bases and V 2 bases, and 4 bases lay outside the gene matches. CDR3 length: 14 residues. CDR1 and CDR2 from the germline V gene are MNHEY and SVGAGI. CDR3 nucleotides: TGTGCCAGCAGTTACGACAGGGTAGGCAATGAGCAGTTCTTC. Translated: CASSYDRVGNEQFF.

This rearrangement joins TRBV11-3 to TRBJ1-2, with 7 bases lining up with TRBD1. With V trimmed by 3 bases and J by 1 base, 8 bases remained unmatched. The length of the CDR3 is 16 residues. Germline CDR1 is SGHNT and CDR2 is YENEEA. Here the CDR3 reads CASSFEGAFYNYGYTF. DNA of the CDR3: TGTGCCAGCAGCTTCGAGGGGGCCTTCTATAACTATGGCTACACCTTC.

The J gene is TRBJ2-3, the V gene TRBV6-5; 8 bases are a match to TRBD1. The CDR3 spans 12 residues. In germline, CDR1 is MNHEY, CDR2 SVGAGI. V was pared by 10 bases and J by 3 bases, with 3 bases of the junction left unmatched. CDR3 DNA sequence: TGTGCCACATGGGACAGGACAGATACGCAGTATTTT. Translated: CATWDRTDTQYF.

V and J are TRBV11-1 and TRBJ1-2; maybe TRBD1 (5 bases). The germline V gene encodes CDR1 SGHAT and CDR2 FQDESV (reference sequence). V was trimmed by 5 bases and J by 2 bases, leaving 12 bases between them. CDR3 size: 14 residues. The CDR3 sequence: CASSQTGGNYGYTF. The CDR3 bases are TGTGCCAGCAGCCAAACCGGGGGAAACTATGGCTACACCTTC.

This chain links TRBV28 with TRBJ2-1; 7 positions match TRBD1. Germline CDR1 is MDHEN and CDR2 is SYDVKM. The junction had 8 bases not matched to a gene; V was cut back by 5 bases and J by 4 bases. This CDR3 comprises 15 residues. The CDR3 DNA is TGTGCCAGCAGTAAGGACAGGCGGACGTACAATGAGCAGTTCTTC. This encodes CASSKDRRTYNEQFF.